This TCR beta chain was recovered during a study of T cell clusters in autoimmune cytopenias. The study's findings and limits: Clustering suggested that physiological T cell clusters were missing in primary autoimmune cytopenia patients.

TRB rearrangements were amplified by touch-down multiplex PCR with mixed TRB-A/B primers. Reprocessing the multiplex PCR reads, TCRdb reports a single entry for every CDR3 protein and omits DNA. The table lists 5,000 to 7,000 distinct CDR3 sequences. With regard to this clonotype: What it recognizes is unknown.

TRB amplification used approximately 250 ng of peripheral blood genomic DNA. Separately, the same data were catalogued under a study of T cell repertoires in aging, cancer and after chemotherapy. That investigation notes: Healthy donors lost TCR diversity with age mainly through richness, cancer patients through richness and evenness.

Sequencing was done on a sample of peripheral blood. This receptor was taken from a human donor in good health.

The CDR3 sequence: CASSSKGTVEGTDTQYF. This rearrangement joins TRBV5-1 to TRBJ2-3; TCRdb lists TRBD1, though no DNA is available to test this call. The germline V gene encodes CDR1 SGHRS and CDR2 YFSETQ. The CDR3 loop spans 17 amino acids.